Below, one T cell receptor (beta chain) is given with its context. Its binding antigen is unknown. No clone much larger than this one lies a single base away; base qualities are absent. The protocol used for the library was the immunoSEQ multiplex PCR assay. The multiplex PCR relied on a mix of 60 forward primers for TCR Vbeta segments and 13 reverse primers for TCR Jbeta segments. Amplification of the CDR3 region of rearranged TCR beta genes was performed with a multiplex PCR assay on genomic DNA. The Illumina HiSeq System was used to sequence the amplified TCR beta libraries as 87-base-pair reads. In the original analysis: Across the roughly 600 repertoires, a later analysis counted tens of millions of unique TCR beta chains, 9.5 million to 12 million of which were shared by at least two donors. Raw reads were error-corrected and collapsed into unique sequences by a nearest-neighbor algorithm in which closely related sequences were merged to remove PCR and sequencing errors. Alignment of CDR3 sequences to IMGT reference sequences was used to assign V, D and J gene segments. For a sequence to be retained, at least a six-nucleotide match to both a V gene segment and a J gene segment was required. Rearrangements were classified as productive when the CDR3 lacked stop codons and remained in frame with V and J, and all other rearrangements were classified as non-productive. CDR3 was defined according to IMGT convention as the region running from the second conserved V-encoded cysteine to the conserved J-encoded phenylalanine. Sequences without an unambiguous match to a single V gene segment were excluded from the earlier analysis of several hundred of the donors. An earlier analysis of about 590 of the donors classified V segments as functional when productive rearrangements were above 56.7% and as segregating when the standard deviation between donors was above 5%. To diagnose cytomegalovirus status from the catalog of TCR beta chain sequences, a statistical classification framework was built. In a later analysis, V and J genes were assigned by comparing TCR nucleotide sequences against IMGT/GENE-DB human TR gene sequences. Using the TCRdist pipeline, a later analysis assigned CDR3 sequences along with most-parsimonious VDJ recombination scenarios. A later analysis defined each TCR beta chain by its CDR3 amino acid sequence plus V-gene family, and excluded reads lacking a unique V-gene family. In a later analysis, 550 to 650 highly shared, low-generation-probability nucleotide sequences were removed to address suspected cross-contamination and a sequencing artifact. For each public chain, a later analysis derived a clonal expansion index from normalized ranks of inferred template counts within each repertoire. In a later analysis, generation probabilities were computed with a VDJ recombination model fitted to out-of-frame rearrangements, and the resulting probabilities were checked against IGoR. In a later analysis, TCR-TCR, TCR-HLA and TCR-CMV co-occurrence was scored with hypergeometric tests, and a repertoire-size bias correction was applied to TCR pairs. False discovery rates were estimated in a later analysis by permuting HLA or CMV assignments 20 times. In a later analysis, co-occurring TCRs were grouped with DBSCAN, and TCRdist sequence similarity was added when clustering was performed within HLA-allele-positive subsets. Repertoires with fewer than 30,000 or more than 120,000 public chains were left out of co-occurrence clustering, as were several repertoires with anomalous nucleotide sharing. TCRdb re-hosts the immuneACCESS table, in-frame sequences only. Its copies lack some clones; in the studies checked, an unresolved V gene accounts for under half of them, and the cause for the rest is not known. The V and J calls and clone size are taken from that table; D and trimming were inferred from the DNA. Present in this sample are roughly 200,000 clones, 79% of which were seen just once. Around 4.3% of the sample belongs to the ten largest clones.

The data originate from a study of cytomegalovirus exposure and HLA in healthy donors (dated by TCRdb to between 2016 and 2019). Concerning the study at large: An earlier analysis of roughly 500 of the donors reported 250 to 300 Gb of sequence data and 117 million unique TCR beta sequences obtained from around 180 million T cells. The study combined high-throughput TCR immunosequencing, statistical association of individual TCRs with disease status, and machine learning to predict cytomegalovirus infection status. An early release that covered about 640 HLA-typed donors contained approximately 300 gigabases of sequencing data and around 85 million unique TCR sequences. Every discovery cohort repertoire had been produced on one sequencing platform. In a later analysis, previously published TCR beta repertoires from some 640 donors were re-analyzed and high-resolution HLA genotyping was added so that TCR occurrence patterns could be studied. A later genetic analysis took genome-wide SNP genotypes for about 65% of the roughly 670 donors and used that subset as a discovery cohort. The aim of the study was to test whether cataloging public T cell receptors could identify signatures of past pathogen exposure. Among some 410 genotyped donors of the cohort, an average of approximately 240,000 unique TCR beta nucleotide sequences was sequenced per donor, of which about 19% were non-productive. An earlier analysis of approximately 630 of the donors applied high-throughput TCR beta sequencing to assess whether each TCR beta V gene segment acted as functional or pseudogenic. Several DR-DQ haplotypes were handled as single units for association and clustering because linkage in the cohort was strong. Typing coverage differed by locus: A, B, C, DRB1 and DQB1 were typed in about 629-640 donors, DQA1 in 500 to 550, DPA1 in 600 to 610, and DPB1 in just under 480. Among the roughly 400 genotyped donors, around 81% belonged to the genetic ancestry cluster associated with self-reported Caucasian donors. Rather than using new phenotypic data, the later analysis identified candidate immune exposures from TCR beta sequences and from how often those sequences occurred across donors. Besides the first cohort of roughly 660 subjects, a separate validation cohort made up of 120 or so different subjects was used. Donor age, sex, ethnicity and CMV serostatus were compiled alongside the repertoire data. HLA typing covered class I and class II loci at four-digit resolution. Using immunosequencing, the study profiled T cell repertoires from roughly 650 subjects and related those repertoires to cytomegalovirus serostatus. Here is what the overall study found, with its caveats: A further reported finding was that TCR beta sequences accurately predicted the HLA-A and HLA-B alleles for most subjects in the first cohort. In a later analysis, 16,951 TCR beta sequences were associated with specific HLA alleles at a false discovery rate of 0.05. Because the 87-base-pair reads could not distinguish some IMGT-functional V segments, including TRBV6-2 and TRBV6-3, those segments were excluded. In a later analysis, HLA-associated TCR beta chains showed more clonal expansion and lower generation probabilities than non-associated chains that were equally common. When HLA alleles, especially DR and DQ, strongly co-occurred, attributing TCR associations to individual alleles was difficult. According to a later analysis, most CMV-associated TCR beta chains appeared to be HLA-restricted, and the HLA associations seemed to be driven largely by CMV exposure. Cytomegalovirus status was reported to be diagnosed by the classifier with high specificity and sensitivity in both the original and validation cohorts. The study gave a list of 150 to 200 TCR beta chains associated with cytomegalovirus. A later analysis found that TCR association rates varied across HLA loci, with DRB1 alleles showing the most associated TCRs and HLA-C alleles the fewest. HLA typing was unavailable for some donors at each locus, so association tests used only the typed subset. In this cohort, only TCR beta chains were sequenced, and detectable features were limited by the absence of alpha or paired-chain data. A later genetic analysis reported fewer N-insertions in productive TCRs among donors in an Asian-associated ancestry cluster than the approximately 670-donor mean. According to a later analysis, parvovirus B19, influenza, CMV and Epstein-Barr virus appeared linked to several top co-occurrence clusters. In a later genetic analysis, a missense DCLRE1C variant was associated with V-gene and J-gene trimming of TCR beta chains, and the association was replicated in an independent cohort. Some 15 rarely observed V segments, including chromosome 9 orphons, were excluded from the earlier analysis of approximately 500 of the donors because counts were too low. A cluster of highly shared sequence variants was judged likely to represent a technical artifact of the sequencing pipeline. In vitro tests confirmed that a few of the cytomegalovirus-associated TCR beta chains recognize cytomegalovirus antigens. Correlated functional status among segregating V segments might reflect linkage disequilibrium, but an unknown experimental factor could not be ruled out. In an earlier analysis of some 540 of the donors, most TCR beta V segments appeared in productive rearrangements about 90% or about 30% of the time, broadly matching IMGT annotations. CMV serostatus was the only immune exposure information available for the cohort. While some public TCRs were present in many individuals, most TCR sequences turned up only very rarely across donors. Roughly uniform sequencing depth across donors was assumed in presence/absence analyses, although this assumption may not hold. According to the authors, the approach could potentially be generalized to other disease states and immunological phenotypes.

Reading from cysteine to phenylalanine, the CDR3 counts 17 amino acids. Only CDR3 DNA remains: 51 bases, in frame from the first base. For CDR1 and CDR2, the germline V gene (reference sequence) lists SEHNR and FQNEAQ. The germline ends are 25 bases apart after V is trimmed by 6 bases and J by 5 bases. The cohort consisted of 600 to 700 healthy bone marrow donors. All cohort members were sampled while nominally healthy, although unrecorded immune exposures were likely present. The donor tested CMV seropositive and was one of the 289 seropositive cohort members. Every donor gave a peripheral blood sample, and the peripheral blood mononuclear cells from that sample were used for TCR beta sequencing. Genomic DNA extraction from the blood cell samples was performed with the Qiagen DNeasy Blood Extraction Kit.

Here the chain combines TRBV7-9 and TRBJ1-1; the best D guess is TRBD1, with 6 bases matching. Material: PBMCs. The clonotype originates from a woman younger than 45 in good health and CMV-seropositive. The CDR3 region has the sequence CASRQSGTLLTGTEAFF. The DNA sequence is TGTGCCAGCAGGCAAAGTGGGACATTATTAACCGGGACTGAAGCTTTCTTT.